The 19 T cell receptor beta chains in this list originate from one sample, sequenced in a study of molecular identifiers for immune sequencing clone quantification. TCRdb passed the PCR reads through MiXCR, listing each CDR3 protein once. Here the sample spans nearly 55,000 distinct CDR3 sequences, 36% being singletons. Input material: naive CD8+ T cells from blood, with Jurkat cell RNA spiked in. The subset: FACS-sorted CD8+CD4-CCR7+CD45RA+ naive T cells. These TCRs come from a human donor in good health. Some libraries in this study had Jurkat cell RNA spiked in.

By sample share, this clonotype is medium-sized. The rearrangement uses TRBV7-9 and TRBJ1-5; D uncertain. CDR3 length equals 12 residues. Germline CDR1 SEHNR, CDR2 FQNEAQ (reference sequence). With 1 base removed from V and 4 bases from J, the gap between germline ends came to 2 bases. As DNA, the CDR3 is TGTGCCAGCAGCTTAGATAATCAGCCCCAGCATTTT. This translates into CASSLDNQPQHF.

The gene calls are TRBV7-9 and TRBJ2-3; D gene ambiguous. Germline V gives CDR1 SEHNR, CDR2 FQNEAQ (reference sequence). CDR3 size: 15 residues. With 5 bases removed from V and 7 bases from J, the gap between germline ends came to 19 bases. This CDR3 is CASSVVGLTWNTQYF. The CDR3 bases are TGTGCCAGCAGCGTAGTGGGGTTAACATGGAATACGCAGTATTTT.

This chain links TRBV13 with TRBJ2-5; D might be TRBD1 (5 bases). Trimming shortened V by 4 bases and J by 1 base, and 10 bases separated the two germline ends. This CDR3 is 14 amino acids long. Germline CDR1 and CDR2: PRHDT and FYEKMQ (reference sequence). The CDR3 DNA follows: TGTGCCAGCAGCTCCGACAGAATCCAAGAGACCCAGTACTTC. It translates to CASSSDRIQETQYF.

This clonotype was counted between two and nine times. CDR3 sequence: CASSQSREQYF. In DNA form, the CDR3 reads TGTGCCAGCAGCCAATCGAGGGAGCAGTACTTC. This chain joins TRBV16 and TRBJ2-7; unclear D gene. V was clipped by 0 bases and J by 7 bases, with 4 bases between them. Germline CDR1 reads KGHSY; CDR2 reads FQNENV. This CDR3 is 11 amino acids long.

In this sample, this clonotype turned up many times. J is TRBJ2-1 and V is TRBV6-5; D possibly corresponds to TRBD1 (7 bases). Per germline, CDR1 MNHEY and CDR2 SVGAGI. The CDR3 contains 17 residues. V was pared by 6 bases and J by 5 bases, with 23 bases between. In nucleotides, the CDR3 is TGTGCCAGCAGAAATTCCAAACAGGGGACTTACAACAATGAGCAGTTCTTC. Its protein product is CASRNSKQGTYNNEQFF.

As for this clonotype: A much larger clone is a single base away; this may be a read error. The chain recombines TRBV2 with TRBJ2-5, with 9 bases that match TRBD2. J gave up 7 bases and V 5 bases, and 14 bases lay outside the gene matches. The CDR3 spans 16 residues. Per the germline V gene, CDR1 is SNHLY and CDR2 is FYNNEI. The CDR3 sequence is CASSNHPAGGSLTQYF. The CDR3 bases are TGTGCCAGCAGTAACCACCCAGCGGGAGGCTCCTTGACCCAGTACTTC.

In regard to this clonotype: A junction end diverges from the germline sequence, so it may reflect a read error. This chain links TRBV24-1 with TRBJ2-1; D may be TRBD1 (6 bases). Germline CDR1 is KGHDR and CDR2 is SFDVKD. The CDR3 is 15 amino acids. The CDR3 DNA is TGTGCCACCAGTGGCAGGGGCTCTCCCTACAATGAGCAGTCCTTC. It yields the protein CATSGRGSPYNEQSF.

This clonotype has at least ten counts. This chain joins TRBV7-8 and TRBJ2-1; no definite D call. This CDR3 spans 12 amino acids. V gave up 2 bases and J gave up 10 bases, with 9 bases separating them. CDR1 SGHVS and CDR2 FQNEAQ come from the germline V gene. CDR3 nucleotide sequence: TGTGCCAGCAGCTTAATGACGGAAGAGCAGTTCTTC. As protein: CASSLMTEEQFF.

The rearrangement joins TRBV12-3 or TRBV12-4 to TRBJ2-1; D is perhaps TRBD1 or TRBD2 (6 bases each). CDR3 length: 14 residues. V was trimmed by 3 bases and J by 7 bases, leaving 13 bases between them. CDR3 coding DNA: TGTGCCAGCAGTTTGTGGGGGGCGGAGAATGAGCAGTTCTTC. It yields the protein CASSLWGAENEQFF.

This clonotype is medium-sized in the sample. The rearrangement joins TRBV29-1 to TRBJ2-3; D is perhaps TRBD2 (5 bases). The CDR3 length is 11 residues. Per germline, CDR1 SQVTM and CDR2 ANQGSEA. V was cut by 3 bases and J by 8 bases, with 9 bases left in between. The CDR3 loop reads CSVDGLGTQYF. The CDR3 DNA follows: TGCAGCGTTGACGGACTTGGTACGCAGTATTTT.

This clonotype was seen repeatedly, ten times or more. The chain employs TRBV7-9 and TRBJ2-3, with 13 bases aligning to TRBD2. Germline-derived CDR1 and CDR2 are SEHNR and FQNEAQ (reference sequence). Trimming cost V 5 bases and J 3 bases; bases outside gene matches: 2. This CDR3 is 15 amino acids long. The CDR3 DNA sequence: TGTGCCAGCAGCGGGACTAGCGGGGTAACAGATACGCAGTATTTT. This codes for CASSGTSGVTDTQYF.

This sequence joins TRBV14 and TRBJ2-7, with D possibly matching TRBD2 (6 bases). The CDR3 runs 13 residues. V was pared by 3 bases and J by 2 bases, with 8 bases between. Germline loops: CDR1 SGHDN, CDR2 FVKESK. CDR3 nucleotides: TGTGCCAGCAGCCAGGGCGGGGCCTACGAGCAGTACTTC. Translated, it gives CASSQGGAYEQYF.

Worth noting for this clonotype: The CDR3 does not end in the conserved phenylalanine or tryptophan, so this is likely a read error. The V and J genes are TRBV7-9 and TRBJ2-7; the D gene is possibly TRBD2 (5 bases). The CDR3 loop spans 15 amino acids. Germline V gives CDR1 SEHNR, CDR2 FQNEAQ (reference sequence). V was trimmed by 5 bases and J by 4 bases, leaving 18 bases between them. CDR3 sequence reads: CASSAAGESFYEQYS. The CDR3 bases are TGTGCCAGCAGCGCCGCCGGGGAGTCCTTTTACGAGCAGTACTCC.

This clonotype is judged medium-sized. V gene TRBV29-1 combines with J gene TRBJ2-3; 10 bases fit TRBD2. Trimming at V came to 3 bases and at J to 3 bases, leaving 3 bases not matched to a gene. In germline, CDR1 is SQVTM, CDR2 ANQGSEA. The CDR3 spans 14 residues. CDR3 loop: CSVDPSGSTDTQYF. CDR3 DNA sequence: TGCAGCGTTGACCCTAGCGGGAGTACAGATACGCAGTATTTT.

This clonotype is a singleton in its sample. CDR3 bases: TGCGCCAGCAGCCAAACAGGGGGCGCGGGGTGTATGACAGATACGCAGTATTTT. Translated, it gives CASSQTGGAGCMTDTQYF. This chain joins TRBV4-1 and TRBJ2-3, with 9 bases that match TRBD1. Trimming at V came to 2 bases and at J to 3 bases, leaving 12 bases not matched to a gene. Germline CDR1 is MGHRA and CDR2 is YSYEKL. The CDR3 covers 18 residues.

V and J are TRBV10-3 and TRBJ2-3; D may be TRBD2 (6 bases). This CDR3 is 15 amino acids long. Germline V gene sequence: CDR1 ENHRY, CDR2 SYGVKD. V was clipped by 0 bases and J by 6 bases, with 13 bases between them. The CDR3 DNA reads TGTGCCATCAGTGAGTCAGACACGGAGGGGGATACGCAGTATTTT. This sequence encodes CAISESDTEGDTQYF.

This chain links TRBV19 with TRBJ1-1, with a possible D match to TRBD1 (5 bases). V dropped 6 bases and J dropped 6 bases, with 14 bases sitting between them. In germline, CDR1 is LNHDA, CDR2 SQIVND (reference sequence). This CDR3 is 13 amino acids long. Written as DNA, the CDR3 is TGTGCCAGTAGCATCGGGGCGCCGGCTGAAGCTTTCTTT. Amino acids: CASSIGAPAEAFF.

Note on this clonotype: It may be a read error: a sequence one base away is much more abundant. The V and J genes are TRBV9 and TRBJ2-3; D gene ambiguous. Trimming cost V 3 bases and J 0 bases, with 14 bases left between them. Germline CDR1 SGDLS, CDR2 YYNGEE. This CDR3 has 16 residues. CDR3 DNA sequence: TGTGCCAGCAGCGCGGAACCATTCGAGAGCACAGATACGCAGTATTTT. It translates to CASSAEPFESTDTQYF.

About this clonotype: With a much larger clone just one base away, this may be a read error. The chain has TRBV7-6 and TRBJ2-2, with 7 bases lining up with TRBD2. There are 12 residues in the CDR3. J lost 7 bases, V lost 8 bases, and 4 bases had no gene match. Germline values: CDR1 SGHVS, CDR2 FNYEAQ. The DNA of the CDR3 is TGTGCCAGCCTGGGGGGGGACGGGGAGCTGTTTTTT. Translation gives CASLGGDGELFF.